This TCR beta chain appears in the sequencing data of a study of T cells in Graves' hyperthyroidism and ophthalmopathy. This CDR3 has 16 amino acids. V shed 5 bases, J shed 8 bases, and the junction held 11 bases outside the gene matches. Germline-derived CDR1 and CDR2 are MDHEN and SYDVKM. TCR beta CDR3 regions were amplified from RNA. An initial round of RT-PCR targeting the TCR CDR3 relied on the HTBI primer set. TCRdb independently ran MiXCR on the multiplex PCR reads; one entry per CDR3 protein. The data contain under 400,000 distinct CDR3 sequences, around 15% of them singletons. This clonotype was counted ten times or more.

Sequencing was performed on blood. The clonotype originates from a woman aged 60-70 years with Graves' ophthalmopathy. This chain joins TRBV28 and TRBJ2-1; 11 positions match TRBD2. The CDR3 here is CASSRLAGTLRDEQFF. The CDR3 DNA reads TGTGCCAGCAGTCGACTAGCGGGGACCCTAAGGGATGAGCAGTTCTTC.